This T cell receptor (beta chain) was documented in a study of T cell responses to AZD1222 COVID-19 vaccine. CDR1 is KGHSH, CDR2 LQKENI, per germline. V was trimmed by 2 bases and J by 3 bases, leaving 16 bases between them. The CDR3 spans 16 residues. Using immunoSEQ multiplex PCR, the repertoire was profiled, and TCRdb retains in-frame clones only, with some absent. The sample lists about 34,000 clones; about four fifths were seen once. The TCR was taken from an adult who received the AZD1222 COVID-19 vaccine. The V call is TRBV18, the J call TRBJ1-1; D is perhaps TRBD1 (6 bases). This material consisted of peripheral blood, taken 28 days after the second AZD1222 dose. DNA of the CDR3: TGTGCCAGCTCACCAACTATAGGGGGAGGGGACACTGAAGCTTTCTTT. It is translated as CASSPTIGGGDTEAFF.